This T cell receptor (beta chain) came from a study of T cells of healthy individuals. The germline V gene has CDR1 ENHRY and CDR2 SYGVKD. CDR3 size: 13 residues. The germline V and J ends were trimmed by 8 bases and 7 bases, with 16 bases remaining between them. TCRdb recomputed calls from the 5' RACE reads with MiXCR, one row per CDR3 protein. The sample includes 40,000 to 60,000 distinct CDR3 sequences, roughly 14% of them seen just once. This clonotype was recorded many times. This TCR came from a human donor in good health. The chain recombines TRBV10-3 with TRBJ2-3, with D possibly TRBD2 on 5 matching bases. CDR3 amino acids: CAIVDLIANTQYF. In DNA, the CDR3 is TGTGCCATCGTGGACCTGATAGCGAATACGCAGTATTTT.